Following are 20 T cell receptor beta chains from one sample sequenced in a study of blood T cell repertoires in COVID-19. Data came from immunoSEQ multiplex PCR; TCRdb stores just in-frame clones and leaves some out. Of 65,000 to 70,000 clones listed, approximately 91% were seen once; the top ten hold around 12%. Sequencing was performed on peripheral blood. Source of these receptors: a human donor with active COVID-19. The donor label of this sample is uncertain.

This sequence joins TRBV19 and TRBJ1-2; D unclear. Trimming removed 7 bases at V and 5 bases at J, with 14 bases between. The germline V gene has CDR1 LNHDA and CDR2 SQIVND (reference sequence). The CDR3 is 13 residues long. The CDR3 nucleotides read TGTGCCAGTACAACGGAGGGAAGGTATGGCTACACCTTC. It codes for CASTTEGRYGYTF.

The J gene is TRBJ2-2, the V gene TRBV27; D gene ambiguous. The CDR3 extends over 15 amino acids. Germline lookup yields CDR1 MNHEY and CDR2 SMNVEV (reference sequence). Trimming pared 1 base from V and 3 bases from J, leaving 9 bases between. The CDR3 reads CASSLYRPDTGELFF. CDR3 coding DNA: TGTGCCAGCAGTTTATACCGCCCGGACACCGGGGAGCTGTTTTTT.

V is TRBV9 and J is TRBJ1-2, with TRBD1 as a possible D gene (6 bases). Germline lookup yields CDR1 SGDLS and CDR2 YYNGEE. The V and J ends lost 5 bases and 7 bases respectively, with 21 bases between them. The CDR3 has 15 amino acids. Here the CDR3 reads CASSVHQGLSSGYTF. DNA for the CDR3: TGTGCCAGCAGTGTACACCAGGGGCTATCTTCTGGCTACACCTTC. The full variable domain, completed using reference TRBV9 and TRBJ1-2, is DSGVTQTPKHLITATGQRVTLRCSPRSGDLSVYWYQQSLDQGLQFLIQYYNGEERAKGNILERFSAQQFPDLHSELNLSSLELGDSALYFCASSVHQGLSSGYTFGSGTRLTVV.

This rearrangement joins TRBV7-9 to TRBJ2-1; 9 positions agree with TRBD2. The CDR3 consists of 13 residues. V was clipped by 5 bases and J by 10 bases; unmatched bases: 6. Germline V CDR1 and CDR2: SEHNR, FQNEAQ (reference sequence). CDR3 sequence (DNA): TGTGCCAGCAGCGAGATACTAGCGGGCGAGCAGTTCTTC. It encodes CASSEILAGEQFF.

The V gene is TRBV10-3, the J gene TRBJ2-3; 10 nucleotides line up with TRBD1. The CDR3 consists of 15 residues. After removal of 0 bases from V and 8 bases from J, the junction contained 5 bases not matched to a gene. Germline assignment: CDR1 ENHRY and CDR2 SYGVKD. The CDR3 is CAISESGQGIGTQYF. CDR3 nucleotides: TGTGCCATCAGTGAGTCGGGACAGGGGATCGGTACGCAGTATTTT.

This clone came up a few times. The rearrangement uses TRBV5-5 and TRBJ2-7; D is unresolved. Germline V gene sequence: CDR1 SGHKS, CDR2 YYEKEE (reference sequence). V was pared by 0 bases and J by 3 bases, with 10 bases between. The CDR3 is made up of 14 amino acids. The CDR3 is CASSLGRNYYEQYF. The CDR3 DNA reads TGTGCCAGCAGCTTGGGGCGTAACTACTACGAGCAGTACTTC.

The rearrangement joins TRBV18 to TRBJ1-5; TRBD1 matches 7 bases. CDR1 KGHSH and CDR2 LQKENI come from the germline V gene. The CDR3 has 13 amino acids. The V gene end was trimmed by 3 bases and the J gene end by 5 bases; junction bases not matched to a gene: 1. As DNA, the CDR3 is TGTGCCAGCTCACCGGACAGGCATCAGCCCCAGCATTTT. It is translated as CASSPDRHQPQHF. The complete variable domain, with remaining parts taken from reference TRBV18 and TRBJ1-5, reads NAGVMQNPRHLVRRRGQEARLRCSPMKGHSHVYWYRQLPEEGLKFMVYLQKENIIDESGMPKERFSAEFPKEGPSILRIQQVVRGDSAAYFCASSPDRHQPQHFGDGTRLSIL.

V is TRBV6-5 and J is TRBJ2-7, with 7 nucleotides matching TRBD2. The junction had 6 bases not matched to a gene; V was cut back by 0 bases and J by 4 bases. Germline lookup yields CDR1 MNHEY and CDR2 SVGAGI. The CDR3 length is 15 residues. CDR3 DNA: TGTGCCAGCAGTTACTCCGATCCGCGGGGGTACGAGCAGTACTTC. This gives the protein CASSYSDPRGYEQYF.

The chain couples TRBV2 to TRBJ2-3; 7 bases line up with TRBD1. The CDR3 loop spans 17 amino acids. J gave up 4 bases and V 7 bases, and 17 bases lay outside the gene matches. Looked up from germline, CDR1 is SNHLY and CDR2 is FYNNEI. The CDR3 DNA sequence: TGTGCCAGCACCGCCCTTCTGACAGGGTCGGGCGCAGATACGCAGTATTTT. It translates to CASTALLTGSGADTQYF.

In its sample, this clone was seen once. The chain is built from TRBV10-3 and TRBJ2-7; D possibly corresponds to TRBD1 (6 bases). Germline assignment: CDR1 ENHRY and CDR2 SYGVKD. There are 11 residues in the CDR3. The ends were cut back, 8 bases at V and 6 bases at J, with 11 bases in the middle. CDR3 nucleotides: TGTGCCATCGGGCAGGGGATCGAGCAGTACTTC. It codes for CAIGQGIEQYF.

The J gene is TRBJ2-5, the V gene TRBV28, with 8 bases fitting TRBD2. J was trimmed by 4 bases and V by 2 bases; bases with no gene match: 6. CDR3 length: 15 residues. CDR1 and CDR2 from the germline V gene are MDHEN and SYDVKM. The CDR3 bases are TGTGCCAGCAGTTTACGGTTAGCGGGACTAGAGACCCAGTACTTC. This encodes CASSLRLAGLETQYF.

This clone was recorded only once. The V and J genes are TRBV3-1 (or the pseudogene TRBV3-2) and TRBJ2-7, with D perhaps matching TRBD1 (5 bases). Deletions cut 2 bases from V and 0 bases from J, with 11 bases between. CDR1 and CDR2 (germline): LGHDT, YNNKEL (reference sequence). The CDR3 contains 15 residues. In nucleotides, the CDR3 is TGTGCCAGCAGCCAAAGACAGATAAGCTCCTACGAGCAGTACTTC. As protein: CASSQRQISSYEQYF.

V and J are TRBV5-1 and TRBJ1-2; D gene unclear. V dropped 2 bases and J dropped 0 bases, with 5 bases sitting between them. The CDR3 contains 13 residues. Looked up from germline, CDR1 is SGHRS and CDR2 is YFSETQ. The CDR3 DNA is TGCGCCAGCAGCTTAACTACTAACTATGGCTACACCTTC. It specifies CASSLTTNYGYTF.

A word on this clone: An end of the junction differs from the germline gene, which may be a read error. V is TRBV7-2 and J is TRBJ2-4; 8 bases match TRBD1. CDR3 length: 12 residues. Germline V gives CDR1 SGHTA, CDR2 FQGNSA. CDR3 sequence reads: CASSARQGTPSF. CDR3 sequence (DNA): TGTGCCAGCAGCGCCCGACAGGGGACGCCGAGCTTC.

The table lists this clone with a count of one. The chain couples TRBV7-2 to TRBJ2-3; 15 nucleotides align to TRBD2. The CDR3 spans 18 residues. V was pared by 1 base and J by 6 bases, with 8 bases of the junction left unmatched. The germline CDR1 and CDR2 sequences are SGHTA and FQGNSA. The chain's CDR3 is CASSLVRGLAGGGDTQYF. The CDR3 region has the DNA TGTGCCAGCAGCTTAGTCCGGGGACTAGCGGGAGGAGGGGATACGCAGTATTTT.

V usage is TRBV27 and J usage is TRBJ2-7, with 10 bases identical to TRBD2. Germline values: CDR1 MNHEY, CDR2 SMNVEV (reference sequence). The CDR3 spans 15 residues. Unmatched junction bases numbered 7, after V lost 3 bases and J lost 5 bases. The DNA of the CDR3 is TGTGCCAGCAGTTTGGCTAGCGGGAGTATGAACGAGCAGTACTTC. This encodes CASSLASGSMNEQYF.

The chain links TRBV3-1 (or the pseudogene TRBV3-2) to TRBJ2-1; D remains ambiguous. Germline V gene data show CDR1 as LGHDT and CDR2 as YNNKEL (reference sequence). V lost 1 base and J 10 bases, leaving 11 bases between the germline ends. The CDR3 has 13 residues. The CDR3 DNA follows: TGTGCCAGCAGCCAAGTAGCCGGCCGGGAGCAGTTCTTC. Amino acids: CASSQVAGREQFF.

The sample holds a few counts of this clone. The genes are TRBV29-1 and TRBJ1-4; maybe TRBD1 (6 bases). The CDR3 runs 12 residues. Trimming stripped 5 bases from V and 7 bases from J, with 11 bases between. Looked up from germline, CDR1 is SQVTM and CDR2 is ANQGSEA. In DNA, the CDR3 is TGCAGCGTTCCCAGGGGCGGTGAAAAACTGTTTTTT. Amino acid sequence: CSVPRGGEKLFF.

The chain has TRBV6-6 and TRBJ2-2; 7 nucleotides agree with TRBD1. The CDR3 sequence is 14 residues long. Germline CDR1 and CDR2: MNHNY and SVGAGI (reference sequence). The V and J ends lost 7 bases and 7 bases, in that order; junction bases with no gene match: 9. The CDR3 bases are TGTGCCAGCACCCGACAGGGTTTGGGCGGGGAGCTGTTTTTT. Its translation: CASTRQGLGGELFF.

This rearrangement joins TRBV18 to TRBJ1-1; unclear D gene. The CDR3 is made up of 14 amino acids. CDR1 is KGHSH and CDR2 is LQKENI in the germline V gene. The V gene lost 6 bases and the J gene lost 0 bases, with 11 bases spanning the gap. The CDR3 nucleotides read TGTGCCAGCTCGGAGAGCGGCATGAACACTGAAGCTTTCTTT. Its translation: CASSESGMNTEAFF.